The 11 T cell receptor beta chains reported below all come from one sample, sequenced in a study of blood T cell repertoires in COVID-19. Clones were read by immunoSEQ multiplex PCR, and TCRdb kept only the in-frame ones, dropping some. Among about 160,000 clones, around 83% were seen once, and the ten largest hold around 1%. The specimen was peripheral blood. The receptors come from a middle-aged man with acute or convalescent COVID-19.

This clone was detected only once. The rearrangement joins TRBV5-6 to TRBJ2-1, with 10 bases fitting TRBD1. Looked up from germline, CDR1 is SGHDT and CDR2 is YYEEEE. Trimming took 0 bases from V and 8 from J; bases not matched to a gene: 8. The CDR3 is 16 residues long. The CDR3 coding sequence is TGTGCCAGCAGCTTGGGGGGACAGGGGTTTGTCGATGAGCAGTTCTTC. The encoded protein is CASSLGGQGFVDEQFF.

This clone was counted between two and nine times. The J gene is TRBJ2-7, the V gene TRBV15, with 9 bases matching TRBD1. Per germline, CDR1 LNHNV and CDR2 YYDKDF (reference sequence). The CDR3 contains 14 residues. Trimming took 2 bases from V and 4 from J; bases not matched to a gene: 3. As DNA, the CDR3 is TGTGCCACCAGCAGACCGGGACAGGGATACGAGCAGTACTTC. It codes for CATSRPGQGYEQYF.

The chain has TRBV9 and TRBJ2-1; D not certain. Trimming cost V 0 bases and J 10 bases, with 5 bases left between them. The germline V gene encodes CDR1 SGDLS and CDR2 YYNGEE. This CDR3 spans 11 amino acids. DNA of the CDR3: TGTGCCAGCAGCGTAGGGCAAGAGCAGTTCTTC. It translates to CASSVGQEQFF.

This chain connects TRBV4-2 to TRBJ1-2, with D unresolved. The germline gives CDR1 LGHNA, CDR2 YNFKEQ. The CDR3 spans 15 residues. Trimming removed 1 base from V and 0 bases from J, with 9 bases in between. CDR3 DNA sequence: TGTGCCAGCAGCCAAGGCCCTATATCTAACTATGGCTACACCTTC. Protein: CASSQGPISNYGYTF.

The chain employs TRBV15 and TRBJ2-3; 10 nucleotides agree with TRBD1. CDR1 is LNHNV, CDR2 YYDKDF, per germline (reference sequence). This CDR3 region has 16 residues. With 6 bases clipped from V and 2 bases from J, the junction kept 8 bases outside the gene matches. The CDR3 DNA follows: TGTGCCACCAGGGGACCGGGACAGGGGTACACAGATACGCAGTATTTT. Amino acid sequence: CATRGPGQGYTDTQYF.

This clone showed up just once. The chain combines TRBV5-6 with TRBJ1-6; a possible D gene is TRBD1 (5 bases). Trimming pared 3 bases from V and 1 base from J, leaving 8 bases between. The germline V gene has CDR1 SGHDT and CDR2 YYEEEE. This CDR3 is 15 amino acids long. Here the CDR3 DNA reads TGTGCCAGCAGCTGGGGGGTGTCCTATAATTCACCCCTCCACTTT. This encodes CASSWGVSYNSPLHF.

The V call is TRBV3-1 (or the pseudogene TRBV3-2), the J call TRBJ1-2; tentative D call: TRBD1 (6 bases). The V gene lost 0 bases and the J gene lost 3 bases, with 14 bases spanning the gap. This CDR3 is built from 16 residues. The germline CDR1 and CDR2 sequences are LGHDT and YNNKEL (reference sequence). The DNA for the CDR3 is TGTGCCAGCAGCCAAGAAGCGCTGACAGGTTACTATGGCTACACCTTC. Translation gives CASSQEALTGYYGYTF.

This clone was counted a few times. The rearrangement uses TRBV6-5 and TRBJ2-7, with 9 nucleotides matching TRBD1. With V trimmed by 6 bases and J by 3 bases, 3 bases remained unmatched. The CDR3 spans 13 residues. The germline V gene has CDR1 MNHEY and CDR2 SVGAGI. The CDR3 sequence: CASRGGQGYEQYF. CDR3 coding DNA: TGTGCCAGCAGGGGGGGACAGGGCTACGAGCAGTACTTC.

The V gene is TRBV11-1, the J gene TRBJ1-3, with a weak D call TRBD1 (5 bases). Germline V gene sequence: CDR1 SGHAT, CDR2 FQDESV (reference sequence). The CDR3 contains 16 residues. The germline V and J ends were trimmed by 4 bases and 0 bases, with 13 bases remaining between them. CDR3 residues: CASSSWDFSSGNTIYF. The DNA for the CDR3 is TGTGCCAGCAGCTCCTGGGACTTCTCCTCTGGAAACACCATATATTTT.

In this sample, this clone turned up a few times. The V call is TRBV15, the J call TRBJ1-1; 8 bases fit TRBD1. The length of the CDR3 is 15 residues. After removal of 4 bases from V and 1 base from J, the junction contained 5 bases not matched to a gene. Per the germline V gene, CDR1 is LNHNV and CDR2 is YYDKDF (reference sequence). CDR3 nucleotides: TGTGCCACCAGCACAGACAGGGGCCCGAACACTGAAGCTTTCTTT. This gives the protein CATSTDRGPNTEAFF.

The rearrangement joins TRBV5-6 to TRBJ1-2; weak D call: TRBD1 (6 bases). Germline values: CDR1 SGHDT, CDR2 YYEEEE. Between the trimmed V and J ends, which lost 4 bases and 3 bases, there was a span of 13 bases. The CDR3 covers 14 residues. The CDR3 sequence: CASSPPTGYYGYTF. CDR3 DNA: TGTGCCAGCAGCCCCCCTACAGGGTACTATGGCTACACCTTC.